Described below is a single TCR beta chain sequence and its context. The antigen is not known. The record originates from a study of T cell responses to AZD1222 COVID-19 vaccine. Study-level points and caveats: The breadth and depth of Spike-specific TCRs increased once two AZD1222 doses had been given.

The assay was immunoSEQ multiplex PCR, and TCRdb's table has in-frame clones only and misses some. The sample holds some 95,000 clones, 70% to 90% seen once. There are 14 residues in the CDR3. Between the trimmed V and J ends, which lost 0 bases and 5 bases, there was a span of 11 bases. The receptor comes from an adult in good health. The input for sequencing was peripheral blood, taken on day 0 of AZD1222 vaccination. This chain joins TRBV5-7 and TRBJ1-1; TRBD1 is a possible D gene (6 bases). TRBV5-7 counts as an open reading frame of uncertain function. In DNA form, the CDR3 reads TGTGCCAGCAGCTTGGTAGGCCAGGGGACTGAAGCTTTCTTT. Its translation is CASSLVGQGTEAFF.